This is a list of T cell receptor beta chains from one sample in a study of tumor T cells in aggressive B-cell lymphoma. Profiling relied on immunoSEQ multiplex PCR, and the TCRdb table lists in-frame clones only, not all of them. The repertoire holds over 1,500 clones, with approximately 93% as singletons. Sample: tumor tissue. Source of these receptors: an adult with diffuse large B cell lymphoma. Some clones in this sample may be carry-over from other donors' samples. CDR3s include the opening cysteine and the closing phenylalanine or tryptophan. D genes are given only for firm matches. Size is stated for part of the rows, as once, few or many counts, or as a class when the clone is expanded.

>-|TRBV21-1|-|TRBJ2-7
CASSKAQGLDEQYF
TGTGCCAGCAGCAAAGCACAGGGGTTGGACGAGCAGTACTTC
>-|TRBV27|TRBD1|TRBJ1-2
CASSFHRSGGIAYGYTF
TGTGCCAGCAGTTTCCACCGTTCAGGGGGTATTGCCTATGGCTACACCTTC
>-|TRBV18|-|TRBJ1-2
CASSPGGDYGYTF
TGTGCCAGCTCACCGGGGGGGGACTATGGCTACACCTTC
>-|TRBV6-1|-|TRBJ2-7
CASSNSEGPYEQYF
TGTGCCAGCAGCAACTCAGAGGGTCCCTACGAGCAGTACTTC
>-|TRBV9|TRBD1|TRBJ1-2
CASSARTGPKGDGYTF
TGTGCCAGCAGCGCCCGGACAGGACCCAAGGGGGATGGCTACACCTTC
>-|TRBV27|-|TRBJ2-2
CASQRGLGELFF
TGTGCCAGCCAACGGGGACTCGGGGAGTTGTTTTTT
>-|TRBV18|TRBD1|TRBJ1-5
CASSPRGTEGPNQPQHF
TGTGCCAGCTCACCACGAGGGACAGAAGGCCCCAATCAGCCCCAGCATTTT
>-|TRBV29-1|-|TRBJ2-7
CSAGDYEQYF
TGCAGCGCCGGGGACTACGAGCAGTACTTC
>-|TRBV7-9|TRBD2|TRBJ2-3
CAREEMGDTQYF
TGTGCCCGGGAGGAGATGGGAGATACGCAGTATTTT
>-|TRBV5-4|TRBD2|TRBJ2-1
CASRSGGGEDEQFF
TGTGCCAGCAGGTCGGGTGGGGGGGAGGATGAGCAGTTCTTC
>once|TRBV6-5|-|TRBJ1-1
CASFERVGVRTEAFF
TGTGCCAGCTTCGAGAGGGTGGGAGTTCGAACTGAAGCTTTCTTT
>-|TRBV27|TRBD2|TRBJ2-7
CASSFLASGVYEQYF
TGTGCCAGCAGTTTCTTGGCTAGCGGGGTCTACGAGCAGTACTTC
>-|TRBV10-2|-|TRBJ1-3
CASIGGSSGNTIYF
TGCGCCAGCATCGGTGGTAGCTCTGGAAACACCATATATTTT
>-|TRBV7-3|TRBD1|TRBJ1-2
CASSPFAGGGYTF
TGTGCCAGCAGCCCGTTTGCAGGGGGAGGCTACACCTTC
>-|TRBV19|-|TRBJ1-1
CASSPQDTEAFF
TGTGCCAGTAGCCCACAGGACACTGAAGCTTTCTTT
>-|TRBV7-3|TRBD2|TRBJ2-1
CASSLTATSGSKNEQFF
TGTGCCAGCAGCTTAACGGCGACTAGCGGGAGTAAAAATGAGCAGTTCTTC
>-|TRBV5-1|TRBD1|TRBJ1-2
CASSRGQNYGYTF
TGCGCCAGCAGCAGGGGGCAAAACTATGGCTACACCTTC
>-|TRBV4-2|TRBD1|TRBJ1-2
CASSQASTGASGYTF
TGTGCCAGCAGCCAAGCTTCCACAGGGGCAAGTGGCTACACCTTC
>-|TRBV19|TRBD1|TRBJ2-7
CASKQEDRWGIEQYF
TGTGCCAGTAAACAGGAGGACAGGTGGGGTATCGAGCAGTACTTC
>-|TRBV5-6|-|TRBJ2-5
CASNIQGQETQYF
TGTGCCAGCAACATACAGGGTCAAGAGACCCAGTACTTC
>-|TRBV29-1|TRBD1|TRBJ2-7
CSVGGTGRTYEQYF
TGCAGCGTTGGCGGGACAGGGCGTACCTACGAGCAGTACTTC
>-|TRBV25-1|TRBD2|TRBJ2-1
CASSERAGGPSNEQFF
TGTGCCAGCAGTGAAAGAGCGGGAGGGCCGAGCAATGAGCAGTTCTTC
>-|TRBV5-1|-|TRBJ1-1
CASRLGGNTEAFF
TGCGCCAGCAGATTGGGAGGAAACACTGAAGCTTTCTTT
>-|TRBV19|TRBD1|TRBJ1-5
CASSEGTGVSLF
TGTGCCAGTAGTGAAGGGACAGGGGTCTCCCTTTTT
>-|TRBV11-2|-|TRBJ2-7
CASSPRGVQGEQYF
TGTGCCAGCAGCCCCCGAGGGGTCCAGGGGGAGCAGTACTTC
>-|TRBV9|-|TRBJ1-2
CASSGGEQGYYGYTF
TGTGCCAGCAGCGGTGGAGAACAGGGTTACTATGGCTACACCTTC
>-|TRBV10-3|-|TRBJ1-6
CAISSDNSPLHF
TGTGCCATCAGCTCGGATAATTCACCCCTCCACTTT
>once|TRBV30|-|TRBJ1-2
CAWSPQVNYGYTF
TGTGCCTGGAGTCCTCAGGTTAACTATGGCTACACCTTC
>-|TRBV30|-|TRBJ2-1
CAWSVYRDYNEQFF
TGTGCCTGGAGTGTATACCGGGACTACAATGAGCAGTTCTTC
>-|TRBV9|TRBD1|TRBJ1-1
CASSPYGDRFNTEAFF
TGTGCCAGCAGCCCCTATGGGGACAGGTTTAACACTGAAGCTTTCTTT
>-|TRBV27|-|TRBJ2-7
CASSLNGGGEQYF
TGTGCCAGCAGTTTAAATGGGGGAGGCGAGCAGTACTTC
>few|TRBV10-3|-|TRBJ1-2
CAISDPNRESNYGYTF
TGTGCCATCAGTGATCCCAACAGGGAATCCAACTATGGCTACACCTTC
>-|TRBV10-3|TRBD1|TRBJ2-7
CAISPGQGGPGNEQYF
TGTGCCATCAGCCCGGGACAGGGGGGCCCGGGTAACGAGCAGTACTTC
>-|TRBV7-8|TRBD1|TRBJ1-1
CASSSSGTGVRNTEAFF
TGTGCCAGCAGCTCTTCCGGGACAGGGGTAAGGAACACTGAAGCTTTCTTT
>-|TRBV6-5|TRBD1|TRBJ1-1
CASRDRDRWNTEAFF
TGTGCCAGCAGGGACCGGGACAGATGGAACACTGAAGCTTTCTTT
>-|TRBV5-4|TRBD1|TRBJ2-5
CASSSKTGMETQYF
TGTGCCAGCAGCTCGAAGACAGGGATGGAGACCCAGTACTTC
>-|TRBV6-4|TRBD2|TRBJ2-2
CASSAAGGHTGELFF
TGTGCCAGCAGTGCGGCGGGAGGGCACACCGGGGAGCTGTTTTTT
>-|TRBV11-2|TRBD1|TRBJ1-1
CASSLAQGGLAEAFF
TGTGCCAGCAGCTTAGCGCAGGGGGGTCTGGCTGAAGCTTTCTTT
>-|TRBV30|-|TRBJ1-1
CAWAAGVEAFF
TGTGCCTGGGCTGCCGGGGTTGAAGCTTTCTTT
>once|TRBV18|-|TRBJ2-7
CASSPPTGVPIYEQYF
TGTGCCAGCTCACCACCAACGGGAGTGCCTATCTACGAGCAGTACTTC
>once|TRBV28|TRBD1|TRBJ2-7
CASTRQGIAYEQYF
TGTGCCAGCACCCGACAGGGTATCGCCTACGAGCAGTACTTC
>once|TRBV28|-|TRBJ2-7
CASSSPGDRATYEQYF
TGTGCCAGCAGTTCCCCGGGGGACAGAGCTACCTACGAGCAGTACTTC
>-|TRBV9|TRBD1|TRBJ2-7
CASSVRGQGRDEQYF
TGTGCCAGCAGCGTACGTGGACAGGGGCGGGACGAGCAGTACTTC
>-|TRBV7-7|TRBD1|TRBJ2-1
CASSVGQGFYNEQFF
TGTGCTAGCAGCGTCGGACAGGGGTTTTACAATGAGCAGTTCTTC
>-|TRBV7-2|-|TRBJ2-7
CASSLDREKEQYF
TGTGCCAGCAGCTTAGACAGGGAGAAGGAGCAGTACTTC
>-|TRBV19|TRBD2|TRBJ2-7
CASSKIGTSVFYEQYF
TGTGCCAGTAGCAAAATCGGGACTAGCGTTTTCTACGAGCAGTACTTC
>once|TRBV15|TRBD1|TRBJ2-5
CATSRGQGAREQYF
TGTGCCACCAGCAGAGGCCAGGGGGCGAGGGAGCAGTACTTC
>-|TRBV2|TRBD1|TRBJ2-5
CASTGGQGAEETQYF
TGTGCCAGCACCGGGGGACAGGGGGCTGAAGAGACCCAGTACTTC
>few|TRBV11-2|TRBD2|TRBJ2-7
CASSFSGGTYEQYF
TGTGCCAGCAGCTTTAGCGGGGGGACCTACGAGCAGTACTTC
>-|TRBV5-6|-|TRBJ2-7
CASRPGTPTSYEQYF
TGTGCCAGCAGACCCGGGACACCAACCTCCTACGAGCAGTACTTC
>once|TRBV27|-|TRBJ2-5
CASSFLGLEGETQYF
TGTGCCAGCAGTTTTCTGGGACTCGAGGGAGAGACCCAGTACTTC
>once|TRBV28|-|TRBJ1-3
CASRSTRVSGNTIYF
TGTGCCAGCAGATCTACCAGGGTTTCTGGAAACACCATATATTTT
>-|TRBV10-3|-|TRBJ1-3
CAISGGVSGNTIYF
TGTGCCATCAGTGGGGGGGTCTCTGGAAACACCATATATTTT